This T cell receptor (beta chain) was documented in a study of CD8 T cells in cerebrospinal fluid in Alzheimer's disease. Study results and limitations: EBV-specific TCRs in cerebrospinal fluid reportedly do not establish a causal EBV–Alzheimer's link.

The CDR3 extends over 15 amino acids. Germline CDR1 ENHRY, CDR2 SYGVKD. Following a re-call of the 10x single-cell sequencing reads, TCRdb has one entry per CDR3 protein and lacks DNA. The repertoire shows under 1,500 distinct CDR3 sequences; the top ten hold roughly 9.6%. As to this clonotype: Its cognate antigen is unknown.

This clonotype originated in a human donor in good health. V is TRBV10-3 and J is TRBJ2-7; TCRdb indicates TRBD1, and absent DNA this call remains unverified. Input material: cerebrospinal fluid. The CDR3 spells CAIRTARGGDYEQYF.